This T cell receptor (beta chain) was sequenced for a study of shared clonotypes between healthy human individuals. Using immunoSEQ multiplex PCR, the repertoire was profiled, and TCRdb retains in-frame clones only, with some absent. The table includes around 1.1 million clones, 70% to 80% detected once. The V and J ends lost 4 bases and 2 bases respectively, with 9 bases between them. CDR1 and CDR2 (germline): SNHLY, FYNNEI. The CDR3 spans 14 residues. This clone was detected a few times. Its antigen is not identified. Study-level results: Clonotype sharing across a few donors was observed for roughly 5% of naive CD4 clonotypes. Despite large depth, sorted-subset datasets appeared incompletely sequenced.

The chain links TRBV2 to TRBJ1-5, with D unclear. Sequenced sample: memory CD4+ T cells from PBMCs. Sample subset: CD45RA-negative fraction. This clonotype was obtained from a man between 18 and 35 years old in good health. Some clones in this sample may be carry-over from other donors' samples. CDR3 amino acids: CASSVSGGNQPQHF. CDR3 sequence (DNA): TGTGCCAGCAGTGTTTCCGGGGGCAATCAGCCCCAGCATTTT. Based on the CDR3 plus reference TRBV2 and TRBJ1-5, the full variable domain is EPEVTQTPSHQVTQMGQEVILRCVPISNHLYFYWYRQILGQKVEFLVSFYNNEISEKSEIFDDQFSVERPDGSNFTLKIRSTKLEDSAMYFCASSVSGGNQPQHFGDGTRLSIL.